Sequencing of this T cell receptor beta chain was carried out in a study of shared clonotypes between healthy human individuals. Regarding the study as a whole: Four donors shared approximately 5% of their naive CD4 clonotypes. Researchers found naive subsets generally carried larger estimated richness than memory subsets.

The V end was cut by 4 bases, the J end by 0 bases, with 14 bases between. The CDR3 is made up of 15 amino acids. Germline CDR1 and CDR2: SGDLS and YYNGEE. About this clone itself: No antigen is known for it.

As defined, naive CD8 cells were CD45RO-negative and positively selected for CCR7, with terminally differentiated effector memory CD45RA+ cells excluded. All donors were Caucasian adults living in Nashville, Tennessee. Profiled with immunoSEQ multiplex PCR; TCRdb holds only in-frame clones, not every one. The table lists about 2 million clones, over 85% of them singletons. Input material: naive CD8+ T cells sorted from blood. This sequence was found in a man in his late teens or twenties in good health. The chain is built from TRBV9 and TRBJ2-7; tentatively, D is TRBD2 (6 bases). The CDR3, as DNA: TGTGCCAGCAGCTACCAGGAGGGGATCTCCTACGAGCAGTACTTC. Protein sequence: CASSYQEGISYEQYF.